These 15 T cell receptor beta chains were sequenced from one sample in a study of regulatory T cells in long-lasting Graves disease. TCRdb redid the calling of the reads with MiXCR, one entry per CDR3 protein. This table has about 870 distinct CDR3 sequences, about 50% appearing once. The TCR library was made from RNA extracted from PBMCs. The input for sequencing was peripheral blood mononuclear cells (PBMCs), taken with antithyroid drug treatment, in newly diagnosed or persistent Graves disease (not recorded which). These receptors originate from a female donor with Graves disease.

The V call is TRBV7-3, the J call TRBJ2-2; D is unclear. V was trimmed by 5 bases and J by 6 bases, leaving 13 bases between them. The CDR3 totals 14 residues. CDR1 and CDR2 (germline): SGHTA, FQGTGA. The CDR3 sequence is CASSRNGRSGELFF. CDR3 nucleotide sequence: TGTGCCAGCAGCCGAAATGGAAGGTCCGGGGAGCTGTTTTTT.

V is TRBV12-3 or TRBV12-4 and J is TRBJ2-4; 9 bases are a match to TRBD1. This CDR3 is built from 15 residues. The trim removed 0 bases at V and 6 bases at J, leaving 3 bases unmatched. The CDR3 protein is CASSLAPDRGNIQYF. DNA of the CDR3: TGTGCCAGCAGTTTAGCGCCGGACAGGGGAAACATTCAGTACTTC.

CDR3 bases: TGCAGCGCGATCCTAGGGACCGGGGAGCTGTTTTTT. This codes for CSAILGTGELFF. This chain uses TRBV29-1 with TRBJ2-2; D call uncertain. The CDR3 runs 12 residues. Between the trimmed V and J ends, which lost 7 bases and 5 bases, there was a span of 11 bases. The V gene's germline CDR1 is SQVTM and CDR2 ANQGSEA.

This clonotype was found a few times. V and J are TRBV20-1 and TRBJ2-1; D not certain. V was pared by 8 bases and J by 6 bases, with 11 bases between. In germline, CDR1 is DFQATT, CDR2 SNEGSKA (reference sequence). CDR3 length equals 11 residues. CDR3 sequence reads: CSLLLGNEQFF. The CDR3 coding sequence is TGCAGTCTCTTGCTCGGCAATGAGCAGTTCTTC.

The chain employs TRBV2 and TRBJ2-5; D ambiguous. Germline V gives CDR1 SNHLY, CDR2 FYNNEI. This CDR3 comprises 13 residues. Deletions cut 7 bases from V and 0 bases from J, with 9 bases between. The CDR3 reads CASTRMYQETQYF. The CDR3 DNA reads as TGTGCCAGCACCCGTATGTACCAAGAGACCCAGTACTTC.

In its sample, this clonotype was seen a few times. The CDR3 loop is CASSPFGQQTLLTGELFF. The CDR3 region has the DNA TGTGCCAGCAGCCCGTTCGGACAGCAGACGTTGCTGACCGGGGAGCTGTTTTTT. This sequence joins TRBV3-1 and TRBJ2-2, with D possibly being TRBD1 (6 bases). Trimming took 4 bases from V and 5 from J, leaving 23 bases between them. The CDR3 runs to 18 residues. Germline V gene data show CDR1 as LGHDT and CDR2 as YNNKEL (reference sequence).

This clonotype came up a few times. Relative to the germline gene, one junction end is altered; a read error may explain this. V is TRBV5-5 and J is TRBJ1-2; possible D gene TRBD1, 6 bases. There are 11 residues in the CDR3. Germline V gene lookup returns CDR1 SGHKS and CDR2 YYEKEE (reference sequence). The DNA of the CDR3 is TGTGCCAGCAGCTTGGTCGGGGGCGCCTTCTTC. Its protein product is CASSLVGGAFF. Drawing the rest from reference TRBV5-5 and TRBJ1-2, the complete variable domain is DAGVTQSPTHLIKTRGQQVTLRCSPISGHKSVSWYQQVLGQGPQFIFQYYEKEERGRGNFPDRFSARQFPNYSSELNVNALLLGDSALYLCASSLVGGAFFGSGTRLTVV.

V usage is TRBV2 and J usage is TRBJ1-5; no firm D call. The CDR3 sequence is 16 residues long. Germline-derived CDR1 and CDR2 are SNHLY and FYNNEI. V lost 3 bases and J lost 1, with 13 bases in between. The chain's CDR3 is CASSDRGILSNQPQHF. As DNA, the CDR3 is TGTGCCAGCAGTGACCGGGGAATCCTAAGCAATCAGCCCCAGCATTTT.

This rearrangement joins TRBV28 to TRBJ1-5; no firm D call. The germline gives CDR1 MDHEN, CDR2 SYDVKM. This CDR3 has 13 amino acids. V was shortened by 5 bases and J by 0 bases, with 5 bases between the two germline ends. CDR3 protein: CASSPNSNQPQHF. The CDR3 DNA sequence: TGTGCCAGCAGTCCCAATAGCAATCAGCCCCAGCATTTT.

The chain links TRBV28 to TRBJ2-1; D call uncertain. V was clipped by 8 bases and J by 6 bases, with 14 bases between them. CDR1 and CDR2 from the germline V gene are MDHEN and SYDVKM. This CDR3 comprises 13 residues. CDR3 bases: TGTGCCAGCTTCGTTACTACCACCAATGAGCAGTTCTTC. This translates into CASFVTTTNEQFF.

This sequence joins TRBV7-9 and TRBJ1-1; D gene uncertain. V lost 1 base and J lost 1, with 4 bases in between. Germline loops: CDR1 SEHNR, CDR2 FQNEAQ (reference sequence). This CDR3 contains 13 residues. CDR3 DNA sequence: TGTGCCAGCAGCTTAGGACAGAACACTGAAGCTTTCTTT. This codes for CASSLGQNTEAFF.

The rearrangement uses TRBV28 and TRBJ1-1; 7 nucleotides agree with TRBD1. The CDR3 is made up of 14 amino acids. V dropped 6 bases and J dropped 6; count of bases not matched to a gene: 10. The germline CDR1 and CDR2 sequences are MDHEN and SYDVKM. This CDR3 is CASREQGTLPEAFF. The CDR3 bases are TGTGCCAGCAGAGAACAGGGGACCCTCCCTGAAGCTTTCTTT.

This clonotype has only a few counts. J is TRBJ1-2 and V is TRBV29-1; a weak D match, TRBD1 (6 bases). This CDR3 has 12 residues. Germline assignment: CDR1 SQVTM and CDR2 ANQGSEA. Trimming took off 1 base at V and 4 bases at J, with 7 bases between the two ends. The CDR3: CSVEGGGYGYTF. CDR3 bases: TGCAGCGTTGAAGGAGGGGGCTATGGCTACACCTTC.

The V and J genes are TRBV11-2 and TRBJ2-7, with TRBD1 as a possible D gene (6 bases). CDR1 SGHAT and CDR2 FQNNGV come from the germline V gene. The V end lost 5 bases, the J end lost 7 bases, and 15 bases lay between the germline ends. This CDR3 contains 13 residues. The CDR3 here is CASSTQQGTEQYF. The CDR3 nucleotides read TGTGCCAGCAGCACGCAACAGGGAACAGAGCAGTACTTC.

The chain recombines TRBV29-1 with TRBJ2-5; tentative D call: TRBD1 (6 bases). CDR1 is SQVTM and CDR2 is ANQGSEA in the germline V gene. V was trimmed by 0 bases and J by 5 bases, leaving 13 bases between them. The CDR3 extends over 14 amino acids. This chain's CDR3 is CSVEDHRARETQYF. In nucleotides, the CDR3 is TGCAGCGTTGAAGACCACAGGGCGCGTGAGACCCAGTACTTC. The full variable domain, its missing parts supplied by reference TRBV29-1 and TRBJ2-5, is SAVISQKPSRDICQRGTSLTIQCQVDSQVTMMFWYRQQPGQSLTLIATANQGSEATYESGFVIDKFPISRPNLTFSTLTVSNMSPEDSSIYLCSVEDHRARETQYFGPGTRLLVL.